Given below is one T cell receptor (beta chain) in context. Its target is not known. The sample belongs to a study of response to subunit inactivated influenza vaccine. Findings of the study overall: T cells newly recruited by each seasonal influenza vaccination are few, the authors suggested.

TCRdb independently ran MiXCR on the RT-PCR reads; one entry per CDR3 protein. This sample carries hundreds of thousands of distinct CDR3 sequences, 11% to 15% of them seen once, and the ten largest clones take less than 8.5%. The specimen was PBMCs from blood, collected approximately 15 days before vaccination. The TCR originated in a man aged 50-59 years who received an inactivated influenza vaccine.

The CDR3 DNA sequence: TGTGCCAGCAGCAATCCGGGCGGAGGGGCTGGGGGAAATGAGCCCCAGCATTTT. This encodes CASSNPGGGAGGNEPQHF. This chain uses TRBV21-1 with TRBJ1-5. TRBV21-1 is recorded as a pseudogene. The CDR3 runs 18 residues.